This T cell receptor (beta chain) originates from a study of CD8 T cells in Susac syndrome. RNA amounts of roughly 0.5 to 1 ug underwent reverse transcription with random hexamers. Amplification of TCR beta CDR3 across 54 Vbeta and 13 Jbeta was performed with immunoSEQ multiplex PCR. TCRdb re-called the immunoSEQ multiplex PCR reads with MiXCR, one entry per CDR3 protein. The sample yields 130,000 to 150,000 distinct CDR3 sequences, roughly 94% seen once. The study's findings and limits: It was acknowledged in the study that the number of individuals who were included in its TCR sequencing and HLA analysis was relatively small.

Worth noting for this clonotype: Antigen: not known.

CD8+ and CD4+ T cells from blood underwent TCR beta sequencing, which was carried out in a high-throughput format. TEMRA cells were FACS-enriched and CD8+ and CD4+ T cells negatively isolated. Looked up from germline, CDR1 is MNHNS and CDR2 is SASEGT. The CDR3 has 13 residues. V lost 3 bases to trimming and J lost 2 bases, with 5 bases between them. This clonotype originated in a human donor in good health. Sequencing was performed on CD4+ T cells from PBMCs. The chain recombines TRBV6-1 with TRBJ1-5; D remains ambiguous. In DNA form, the CDR3 reads TGTGCCAGCAGTGACAGCCGCAATCAGCCCCAGCATTTT. It encodes CASSDSRNQPQHF.